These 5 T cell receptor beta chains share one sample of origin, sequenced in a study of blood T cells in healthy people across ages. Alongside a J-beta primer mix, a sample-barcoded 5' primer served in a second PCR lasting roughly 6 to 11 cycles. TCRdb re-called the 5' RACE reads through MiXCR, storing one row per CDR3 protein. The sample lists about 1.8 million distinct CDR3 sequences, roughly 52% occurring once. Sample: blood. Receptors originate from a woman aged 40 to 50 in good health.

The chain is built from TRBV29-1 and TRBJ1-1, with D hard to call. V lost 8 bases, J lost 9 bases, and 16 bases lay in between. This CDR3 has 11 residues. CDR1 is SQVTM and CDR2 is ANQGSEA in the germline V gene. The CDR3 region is CSFQDPPKAFF. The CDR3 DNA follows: TGCAGCTTTCAAGACCCTCCGAAAGCTTTCTTT.

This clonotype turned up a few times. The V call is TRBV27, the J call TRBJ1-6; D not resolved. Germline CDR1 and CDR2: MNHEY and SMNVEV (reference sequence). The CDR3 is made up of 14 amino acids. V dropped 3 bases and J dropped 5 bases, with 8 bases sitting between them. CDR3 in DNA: TGTGCCAGCAGTTTGACGGAAAATAATTCACCCCTCCACTTT. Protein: CASSLTENNSPLHF.

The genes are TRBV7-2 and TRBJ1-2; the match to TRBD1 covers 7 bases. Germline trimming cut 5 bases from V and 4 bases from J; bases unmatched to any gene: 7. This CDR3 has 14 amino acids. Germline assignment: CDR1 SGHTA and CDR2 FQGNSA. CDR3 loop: CASSLTGDSYGYTF. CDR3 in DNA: TGTGCCAGCAGCCTAACAGGGGACTCCTATGGCTACACCTTC. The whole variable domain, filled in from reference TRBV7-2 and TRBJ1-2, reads GAGVSQSPSNKVTEKGKDVELRCDPISGHTALYWYRQSLGQGLEFLIYFQGNSAPDKSGLPSDRFSAERTGGSVSTLTIQRTQQEDSAVYLCASSLTGDSYGYTFGSGTRLTVV.

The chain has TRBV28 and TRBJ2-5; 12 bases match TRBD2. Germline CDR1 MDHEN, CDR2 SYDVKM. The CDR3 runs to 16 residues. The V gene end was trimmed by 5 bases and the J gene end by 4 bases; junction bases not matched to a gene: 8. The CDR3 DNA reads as TGTGCCAGCAGTCTCCCTAGCGGGGGGGCCGGAGAGACCCAGTACTTC. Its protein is CASSLPSGGAGETQYF.

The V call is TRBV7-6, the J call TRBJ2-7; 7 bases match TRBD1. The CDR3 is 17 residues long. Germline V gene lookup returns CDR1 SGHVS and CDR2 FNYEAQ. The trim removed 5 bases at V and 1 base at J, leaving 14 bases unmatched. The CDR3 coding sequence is TGTGCCAGCAGCCTTCACCCCGGGACAGTGGAATCCTACGAGCAGTACTTC. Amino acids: CASSLHPGTVESYEQYF.